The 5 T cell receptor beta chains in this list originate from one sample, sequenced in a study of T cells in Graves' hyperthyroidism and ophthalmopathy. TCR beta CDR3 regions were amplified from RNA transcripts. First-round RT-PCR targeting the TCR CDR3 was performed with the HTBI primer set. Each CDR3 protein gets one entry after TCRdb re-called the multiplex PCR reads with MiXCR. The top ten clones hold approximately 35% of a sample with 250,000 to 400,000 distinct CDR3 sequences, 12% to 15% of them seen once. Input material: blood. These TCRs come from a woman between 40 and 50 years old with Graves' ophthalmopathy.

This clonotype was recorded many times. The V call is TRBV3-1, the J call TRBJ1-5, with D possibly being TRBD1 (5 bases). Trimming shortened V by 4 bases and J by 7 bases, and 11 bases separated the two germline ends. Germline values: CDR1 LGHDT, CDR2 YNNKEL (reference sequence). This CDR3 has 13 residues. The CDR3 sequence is CASSRGGTQPQHF. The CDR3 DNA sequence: TGTGCCAGCAGCCGGGGGGGGACGCAGCCCCAGCATTTT.

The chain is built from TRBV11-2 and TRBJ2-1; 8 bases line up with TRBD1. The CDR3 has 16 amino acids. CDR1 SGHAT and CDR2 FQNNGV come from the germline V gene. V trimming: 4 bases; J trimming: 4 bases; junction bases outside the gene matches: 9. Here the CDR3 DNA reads TGTGCCAGCAGCTCCCGGACAGGGACAGTGTACAATGAGCAGTTCTTC. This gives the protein CASSSRTGTVYNEQFF.

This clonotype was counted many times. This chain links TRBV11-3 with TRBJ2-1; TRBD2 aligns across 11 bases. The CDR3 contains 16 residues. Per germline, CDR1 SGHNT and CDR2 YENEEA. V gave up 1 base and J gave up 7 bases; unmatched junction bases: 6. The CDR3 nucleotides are TGTGCCAGCAGCTTAGTCTTAGCGGGGGGGAGGAATGAGCAGTTCTTC. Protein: CASSLVLAGGRNEQFF.

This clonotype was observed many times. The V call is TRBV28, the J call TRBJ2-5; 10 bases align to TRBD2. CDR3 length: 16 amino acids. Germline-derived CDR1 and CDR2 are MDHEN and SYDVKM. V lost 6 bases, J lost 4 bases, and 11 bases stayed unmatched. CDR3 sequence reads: CASSSPRAGGSETQYF. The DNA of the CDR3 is TGTGCCAGCAGCTCCCCTAGAGCGGGGGGGTCAGAGACCCAGTACTTC.

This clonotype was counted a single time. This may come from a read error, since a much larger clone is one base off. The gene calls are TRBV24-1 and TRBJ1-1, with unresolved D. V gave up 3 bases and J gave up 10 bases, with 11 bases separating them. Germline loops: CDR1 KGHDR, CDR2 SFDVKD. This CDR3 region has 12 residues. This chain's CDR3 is CATSDLPGTAFF. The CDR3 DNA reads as TGTGCCACCAGTGATCTTCCGGGTACAGCTTTCTTT.